Below, one TCR beta chain is given with its context. Its antigen is as yet unknown. Trimming cost V 2 bases and J 0 bases, with 10 bases left between them. The CDR3 loop spans 15 amino acids. Germline V gives CDR1 MNHEY, CDR2 SVGAGI. This sample is part of a study of response to subunit inactivated influenza vaccine. General observations from the study: Each seasonal flu vaccination may recruit only limited new T cells, authors suggested.

TCRdb re-derived calls from the RT-PCR reads in MiXCR, one entry per CDR3 protein. The sample holds about half a million distinct CDR3 sequences, roughly 11% seen once. The rearrangement joins TRBV6-5 to TRBJ1-2, with D perhaps TRBD1 (5 bases). The clonotype comes from a man aged 45-65 years who received an inactivated influenza vaccine. This sample comprised PBMCs from blood, obtained 40 to 50 days after vaccination. The CDR3 DNA follows: TGTGCCAGCAGTTACGGAGGGGATGCTAACTATGGCTACACCTTC. This translates into CASSYGGDANYGYTF.